This TCR beta chain emerged from a study of OX40 agonist ivuxolimab in advanced cancers. Profiling relied on immunoSEQ multiplex PCR, and the TCRdb table lists in-frame clones only, not all of them. The repertoire holds about 110,000 clones, roughly 90% seen once, with approximately 1.2% in the top ten. This CDR3 comprises 16 residues. After removal of 5 bases from V and 2 bases from J, the junction contained 11 bases not matched to a gene. The V gene's germline CDR1 is LNHDA and CDR2 SQIVND (reference sequence). The TCR originated in an adult with an advanced solid tumor such as melanoma, head and neck, liver or kidney cancer. V gene TRBV19 combines with J gene TRBJ2-5, with 7 nucleotides matching TRBD1. The material sequenced was CD4+ or CD8+ T cells sorted from blood, taken in a trial of the OX40 agonist ivuxolimab. The CDR3 DNA sequence: TGTGCCAGTAGTCTTCAGACAGGGTCATCTCAAGAGACCCAGTACTTC. It translates to CASSLQTGSSQETQYF.